The table lists the clone carrying this TCR beta chain with many counts. Antigen specificity is unknown. TCRdb re-analysed the 5' RACE reads in MiXCR, keeping a single row per CDR3 protein. The table lists about 280,000 distinct CDR3 sequences, 8% to 9% of them singletons. This sample was included in a study of identical twins. Whole-study results and caveats: Analyses of zero insertions could be partly confounded by invariant MAIT and iNKT cells.

After removal of 2 bases from V and 3 bases from J, the junction contained 3 bases not matched to a gene. Germline CDR1 reads SQVTM; CDR2 reads ANQGSEA. The CDR3 has 14 residues. The data also belong to a second study, concerning yellow fever vaccine responses in identical twins.

The specimen was memory (CD45RO+) T cells sorted from blood. The sequence was obtained from a woman between 18 and 29 years old in good health. The gene calls are TRBV29-1 and TRBJ2-3; 9 bases align to TRBD2. The CDR3 DNA is TGCAGCGTTGAACTAGCGGGATCGACAGATACGCAGTATTTT. It translates to CSVELAGSTDTQYF.